These 8 T cell receptor beta chains share one sample of origin, sequenced in a study of regulatory T cells in long-lasting Graves disease. Arm-PCR of CDR3 regions and iRepertoire HTBI primers were the basis on which TCR beta libraries were built. MiXCR, applied by TCRdb to the multiplex PCR reads, yields one record per CDR3 protein. The sample lists around 450,000 distinct CDR3 sequences; around 16% were seen once. Noted time point: newly diagnosed GD, antithyroid drugs for less than 3 months. RNA isolated from PBMCs was used to make the TCR library. These data also formed part of another study, on T cells in Graves' hyperthyroidism and ophthalmopathy.

The sample here was peripheral blood mononuclear cells (PBMCs), taken at new diagnosis, from a patient treated with antithyroid drugs. The receptors come from a man aged 35 to 55 with Graves disease.

This clonotype came up many times. V is TRBV11-3 and J is TRBJ2-2; TRBD1 is a possible D gene (5 bases). Trimming cost V 3 bases and J 9 bases, with 8 bases left between them. The CDR3 is made up of 12 amino acids. The germline CDR1 and CDR2 sequences are SGHNT and YENEEA. CDR3 bases: TGTGCCAGCAGCTTCTCAGGGAGGGAGCTGTTTTTT. Translating gives CASSFSGRELFF. Supplemented by reference TRBV11-3 and TRBJ2-2, the full variable domain reads EAGVVQSPRYKIIEKKQPVAFWCNPISGHNTLYWYLQNLGQGPELLIRYENEEAVDDSQLPKDRFSAERLKGVDSTLKIQPAELGDSAVYLCASSFSGRELFFGEGSRLTVL.

This chain uses TRBV24-1 with TRBJ2-2; 9 bases fit TRBD1. The CDR3 is 20 residues long. The ends lost 5 bases at V and 1 base at J; junction bases unmatched: 16. Germline CDR1 and CDR2: KGHDR and SFDVKD. This chain's CDR3 is CATSVVPSRDRDLNTGELFF. The CDR3 nucleotides read TGTGCCACCAGTGTGGTCCCGTCCCGGGACAGGGATCTGAACACCGGGGAGCTGTTTTTT.

Details on this clonotype: This may come from a read error, since a much larger clone is one base off. The V call is TRBV28, the J call TRBJ1-2, with D unresolved. The CDR3 loop spans 13 amino acids. CDR1 and CDR2 from the germline V gene are MDHEN and SYDVKM. CDR3 loop: CANSVPGPYGYTF. The CDR3 region has the DNA TGTGCCAACAGTGTCCCGGGTCCTTATGGCTACACCTTC.

Worth noting for this clonotype: Just one base apart from a much larger clone, this may be a read error. The chain combines TRBV20-1 with TRBJ1-5; D gene unclear. Deletions cut 3 bases from V and 1 base from J, with 13 bases between. This CDR3 is 15 amino acids long. Germline V gene sequence: CDR1 DFQATT, CDR2 SNEGSKA (reference sequence). The CDR3 protein is CSASRSPESNQPQHF. Written as DNA, the CDR3 is TGCAGTGCTAGTCGCAGCCCGGAGAGCAATCAGCCCCAGCATTTT.

The V call is TRBV24-1, the J call TRBJ2-2; D not certain. V dropped 4 bases and J dropped 4 bases, with 12 bases sitting between them. Per germline, CDR1 KGHDR and CDR2 SFDVKD. The CDR3 is 15 amino acids. The CDR3 nucleotides read TGTGCCACCAGTGACAAACCAGGTGTCACCGGGGAGCTGTTTTTT. This sequence encodes CATSDKPGVTGELFF.

This clonotype was observed a handful of times. The rearrangement joins TRBV15 to TRBJ1-2, with D possibly TRBD1 on 5 matching bases. V gave up 0 bases and J gave up 7 bases, with 6 bases separating them. This CDR3 is 12 amino acids long. Germline lookup yields CDR1 LNHNV and CDR2 YYDKDF (reference sequence). The CDR3 loop is CATSRDRVGYTF. The DNA for the CDR3 is TGTGCCACCAGCAGAGACAGGGTTGGCTACACCTTC.

V gene TRBV11-2 combines with J gene TRBJ2-1, with 12 bases that match TRBD2. Germline V lookup: CDR1 SGHAT, CDR2 FQNNGV. The CDR3 totals 12 residues. The junction had 5 bases not matched to a gene; V was cut back by 5 bases and J by 15 bases. The CDR3 sequence: CASSPLAGGTFF. The CDR3 bases are TGTGCCAGCAGCCCCCTAGCGGGGGGGACGTTCTTC. Full variable domain (missing parts from reference TRBV11-2 and TRBJ2-1): EAGVAQSPRYKIIEKRQSVAFWCNPISGHATLYWYQQILGQGPKLLIQFQNNGVVDDSQLPKDRFSAERLKGVDSTLKIQPAKLEDSAVYLCASSPLAGGTFFGPGTRLTVL.

The sample holds many counts of this clonotype. The chain couples TRBV30 to TRBJ2-7; 8 bases are a match to TRBD2. CDR1 and CDR2 from the germline V gene are GTSNPN and SVGIG (reference sequence). Germline trimming cut 3 bases from V and 1 base from J; bases unmatched to any gene: 5. This CDR3 is built from 14 residues. As DNA, the CDR3 is TGTGCCTGGAGGATTAGCGGGAATTCCTACGAGCAGTACTTC. Protein product: CAWRISGNSYEQYF.